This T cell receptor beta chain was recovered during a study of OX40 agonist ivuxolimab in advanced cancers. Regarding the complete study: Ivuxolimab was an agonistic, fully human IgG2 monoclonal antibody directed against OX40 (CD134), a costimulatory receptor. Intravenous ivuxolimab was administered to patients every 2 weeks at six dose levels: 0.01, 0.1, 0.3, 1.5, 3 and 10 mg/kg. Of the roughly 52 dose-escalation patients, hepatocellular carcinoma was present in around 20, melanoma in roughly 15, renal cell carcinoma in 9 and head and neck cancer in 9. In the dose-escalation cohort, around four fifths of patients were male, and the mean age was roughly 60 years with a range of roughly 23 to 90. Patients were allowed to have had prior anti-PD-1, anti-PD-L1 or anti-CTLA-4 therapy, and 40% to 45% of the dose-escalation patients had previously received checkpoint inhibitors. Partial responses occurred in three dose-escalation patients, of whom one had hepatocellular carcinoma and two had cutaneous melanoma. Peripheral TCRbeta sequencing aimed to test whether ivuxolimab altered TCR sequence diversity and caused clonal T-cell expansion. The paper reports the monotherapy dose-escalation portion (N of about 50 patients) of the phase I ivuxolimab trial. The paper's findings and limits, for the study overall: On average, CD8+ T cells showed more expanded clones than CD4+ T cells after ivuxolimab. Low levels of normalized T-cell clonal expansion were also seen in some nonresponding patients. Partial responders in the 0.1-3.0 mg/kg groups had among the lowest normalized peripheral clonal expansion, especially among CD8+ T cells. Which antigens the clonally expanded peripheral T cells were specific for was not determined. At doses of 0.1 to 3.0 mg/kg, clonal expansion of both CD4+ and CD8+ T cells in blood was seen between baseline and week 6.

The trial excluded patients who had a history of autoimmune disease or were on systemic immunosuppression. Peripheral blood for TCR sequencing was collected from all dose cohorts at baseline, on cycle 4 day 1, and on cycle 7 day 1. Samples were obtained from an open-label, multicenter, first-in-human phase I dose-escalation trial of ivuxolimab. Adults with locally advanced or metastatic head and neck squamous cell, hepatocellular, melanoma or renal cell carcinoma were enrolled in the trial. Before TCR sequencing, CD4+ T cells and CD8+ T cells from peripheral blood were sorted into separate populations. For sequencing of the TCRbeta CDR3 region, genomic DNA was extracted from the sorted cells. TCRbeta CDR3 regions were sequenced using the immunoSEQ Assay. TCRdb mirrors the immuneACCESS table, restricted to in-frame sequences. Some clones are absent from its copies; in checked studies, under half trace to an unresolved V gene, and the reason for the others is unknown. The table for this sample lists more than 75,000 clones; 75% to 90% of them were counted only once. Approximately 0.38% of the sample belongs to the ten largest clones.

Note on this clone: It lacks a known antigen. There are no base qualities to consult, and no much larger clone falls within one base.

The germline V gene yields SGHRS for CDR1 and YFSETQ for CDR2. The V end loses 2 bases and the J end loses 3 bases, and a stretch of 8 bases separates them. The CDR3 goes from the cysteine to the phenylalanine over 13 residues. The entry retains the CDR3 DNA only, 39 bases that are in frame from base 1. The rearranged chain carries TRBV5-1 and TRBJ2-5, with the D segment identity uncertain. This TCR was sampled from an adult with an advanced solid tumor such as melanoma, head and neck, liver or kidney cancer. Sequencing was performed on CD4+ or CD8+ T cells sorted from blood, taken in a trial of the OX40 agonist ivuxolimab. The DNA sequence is TGCGCCAGCAGCTTCAATATGGAAGAGACCCAGTACTTC. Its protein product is CASSFNMEETQYF.